Reported below is one TCR beta chain. Trimming took 0 bases from V and 10 from J, leaving 17 bases between them. CDR1 is SGHRS, CDR2 YFSETQ, per germline. CDR3 size: 16 residues. As processed by the authors: Estimation of nucleated cell counts was performed using reference gene primer amplification. Profiling relied on immunoSEQ multiplex PCR, and the TCRdb table lists in-frame clones only, not all of them. V, J and clone size were drawn from that table, and D and trimming were deduced from the DNA. The sample yields 90,000 to 120,000 clones, approximately 88% seen once. These data come from a study of blood T cell repertoires in COVID-19. Across the study: The samples span acute and convalescent COVID-19 from the United States, Italy and Spain. PBMCs, B-cell-depleted T cells, or T cells were the source of the cDNA or gDNA that made up the material.

Sequencing was carried out using peripheral blood. The receptor comes from a human donor in a cohort sampled during active COVID-19. The rearrangement links TRBV5-1 to TRBJ1-6; D is perhaps TRBD1 (6 bases). The CDR3 region has the DNA TGCGCCAGCAGCTTGGGGGACGGGGGGCGACGATCACCCCTCCACTTT. Amino acid sequence: CASSLGDGGRRSPLHF.